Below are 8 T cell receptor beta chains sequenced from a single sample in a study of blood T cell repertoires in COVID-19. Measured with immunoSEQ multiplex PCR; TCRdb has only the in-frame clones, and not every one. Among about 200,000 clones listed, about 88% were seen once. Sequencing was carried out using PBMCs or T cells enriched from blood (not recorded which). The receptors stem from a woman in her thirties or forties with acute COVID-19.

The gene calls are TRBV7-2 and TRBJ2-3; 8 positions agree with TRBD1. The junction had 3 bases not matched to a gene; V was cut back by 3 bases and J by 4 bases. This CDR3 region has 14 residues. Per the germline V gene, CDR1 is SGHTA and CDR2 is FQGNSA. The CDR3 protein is CASSFSGGADTQYF. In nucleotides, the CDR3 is TGTGCCAGCAGCTTCTCAGGGGGCGCAGATACGCAGTATTTT. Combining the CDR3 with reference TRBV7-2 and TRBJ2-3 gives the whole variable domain GAGVSQSPSNKVTEKGKDVELRCDPISGHTALYWYRQSLGQGLEFLIYFQGNSAPDKSGLPSDRFSAERTGGSVSTLTIQRTQQEDSAVYLCASSFSGGADTQYFGPGTRLTVL.

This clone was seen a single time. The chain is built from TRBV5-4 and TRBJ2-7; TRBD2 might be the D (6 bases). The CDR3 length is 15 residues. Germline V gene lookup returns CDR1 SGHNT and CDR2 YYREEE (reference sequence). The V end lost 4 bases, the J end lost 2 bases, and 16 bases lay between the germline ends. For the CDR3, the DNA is TGTGCCAGCAGCCCCCAGGTGGGGGGTGCCTACGAGCAGTACTTC. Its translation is CASSPQVGGAYEQYF.

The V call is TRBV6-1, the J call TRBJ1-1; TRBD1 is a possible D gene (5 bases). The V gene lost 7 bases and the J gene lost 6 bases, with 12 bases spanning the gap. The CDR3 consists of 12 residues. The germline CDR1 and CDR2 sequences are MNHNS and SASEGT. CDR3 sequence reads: CASTLGGAEAFF. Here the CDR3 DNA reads TGTGCCAGCACCCTCGGAGGGGCTGAAGCTTTCTTT.

CDR3 protein: CASSRQGLGSYNEQFF. CDR3 DNA: TGTGCCAGCAGCCGACAGGGTTTGGGGTCCTACAATGAGCAGTTCTTC. V gene TRBV2 combines with J gene TRBJ2-1, with 7 bases lining up with TRBD1. Germline V gives CDR1 SNHLY, CDR2 FYNNEI. The trim removed 6 bases at V and 1 base at J, leaving 9 bases unmatched. This CDR3 contains 16 residues.

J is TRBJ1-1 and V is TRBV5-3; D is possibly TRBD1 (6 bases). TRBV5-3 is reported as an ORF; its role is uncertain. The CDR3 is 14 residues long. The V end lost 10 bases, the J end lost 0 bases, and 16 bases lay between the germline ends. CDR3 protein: CAPLGDTMNTEAFF. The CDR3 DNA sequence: TGTGCCCCCCTCGGGGACACAATGAACACTGAAGCTTTCTTT.

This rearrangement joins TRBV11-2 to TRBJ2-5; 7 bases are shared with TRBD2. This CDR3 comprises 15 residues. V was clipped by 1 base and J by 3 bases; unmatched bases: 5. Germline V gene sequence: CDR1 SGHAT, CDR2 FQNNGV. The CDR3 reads CASSLAGGTEETQYF. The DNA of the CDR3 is TGTGCCAGCAGCTTAGCCGGGGGGACCGAAGAGACCCAGTACTTC.

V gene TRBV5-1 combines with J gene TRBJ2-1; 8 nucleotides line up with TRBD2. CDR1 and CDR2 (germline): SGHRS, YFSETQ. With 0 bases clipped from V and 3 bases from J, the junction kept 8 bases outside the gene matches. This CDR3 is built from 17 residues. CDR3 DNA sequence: TGCGCCAGCAGCTTGGCGATCGGGACTAGGGACTACAATGAGCAGTTCTTC. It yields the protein CASSLAIGTRDYNEQFF.

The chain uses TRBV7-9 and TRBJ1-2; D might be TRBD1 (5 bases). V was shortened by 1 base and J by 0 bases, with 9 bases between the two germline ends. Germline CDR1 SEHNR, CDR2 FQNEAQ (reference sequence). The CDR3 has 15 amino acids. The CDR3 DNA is TGTGCCAGCAGCTTAGAGGGGCCCGCTAACTATGGCTACACCTTC. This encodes CASSLEGPANYGYTF.